This T cell receptor beta chain was recorded in a study of blood T cell repertoires in COVID-19. Under the authors' procedure: It was from reference gene primer amplification that nucleated cell counts were estimated. Clones were read by immunoSEQ multiplex PCR, and TCRdb kept only the in-frame ones, dropping some. V and J calls and clone size come straight from that table; D and trimming were deduced from the DNA. This table has 140,000 to 150,000 clones, over 65% appearing once. Ages ranged from about 18 to 89 years, with residence in approximately 25 US areas. Cohort allocation depended upon clinical history that participants reported. The CDR3 extends over 16 amino acids. The table lists this clone with a few counts.

The clonotype comes from a woman aged 50 to 60 who had recovered from COVID-19. The V gene is TRBV21-1, the J gene TRBJ1-1. TRBV21-1 is tagged as a pseudogene. What was sequenced was PBMCs or T cells enriched from blood (not recorded which). In DNA form, the CDR3 reads TGTGCCAGCAGCAAAGCGCGAGGCATTATGAACACTGAAGCTTTCTTT. The encoded protein is CASSKARGIMNTEAFF.